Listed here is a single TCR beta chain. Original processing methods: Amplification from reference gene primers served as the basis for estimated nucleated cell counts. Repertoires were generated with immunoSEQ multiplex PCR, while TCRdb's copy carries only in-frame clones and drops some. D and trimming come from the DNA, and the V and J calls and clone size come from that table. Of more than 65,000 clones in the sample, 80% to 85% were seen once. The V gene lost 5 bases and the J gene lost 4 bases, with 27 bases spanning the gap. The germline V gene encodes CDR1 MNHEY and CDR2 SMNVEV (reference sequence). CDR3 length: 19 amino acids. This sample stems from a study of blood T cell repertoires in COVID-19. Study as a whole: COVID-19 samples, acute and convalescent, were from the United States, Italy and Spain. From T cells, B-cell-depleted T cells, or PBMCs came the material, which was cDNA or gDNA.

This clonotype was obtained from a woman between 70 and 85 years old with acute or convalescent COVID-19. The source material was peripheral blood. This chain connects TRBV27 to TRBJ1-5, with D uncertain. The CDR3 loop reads CASSPNKELPRGWNQPQHF. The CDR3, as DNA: TGTGCCAGCAGTCCAAATAAAGAACTCCCCCGGGGTTGGAATCAGCCCCAGCATTTT.